The clone carrying this TCR beta chain was seen just once. As yet, its antigen is unknown. This CDR3 has 15 residues. Losses at the gene ends were 5 bases for V and 2 bases for J; bases not matched to a gene: 4. CDR1 and CDR2 (germline): SGHTA, FQGTGA. A multiplex PCR was run with 60 Vbeta primers and 13 Jbeta primers. The method was immunoSEQ multiplex PCR; TCRdb's version includes in-frame clones alone and lacks a portion of them. The table records approximately 160,000 clones, over 70% of them present only once. This specimen belongs to a study of cytomegalovirus exposure and HLA in healthy donors. Whole-study findings and limits: One cluster of highly shared sequence variants probably arose as a sequencing artifact.

What was sequenced was PBMCs. The V and J genes are TRBV7-3 and TRBJ2-1, with 9 bases lining up with TRBD2. The sequence was obtained from a man aged 45-65 years in good health and CMV-seropositive. CDR3 DNA: TGTGCCAGCAGCCCCTCTAGCGGGACCTACAATGAGCAGTTCTTC. Translation: CASSPSSGTYNEQFF.